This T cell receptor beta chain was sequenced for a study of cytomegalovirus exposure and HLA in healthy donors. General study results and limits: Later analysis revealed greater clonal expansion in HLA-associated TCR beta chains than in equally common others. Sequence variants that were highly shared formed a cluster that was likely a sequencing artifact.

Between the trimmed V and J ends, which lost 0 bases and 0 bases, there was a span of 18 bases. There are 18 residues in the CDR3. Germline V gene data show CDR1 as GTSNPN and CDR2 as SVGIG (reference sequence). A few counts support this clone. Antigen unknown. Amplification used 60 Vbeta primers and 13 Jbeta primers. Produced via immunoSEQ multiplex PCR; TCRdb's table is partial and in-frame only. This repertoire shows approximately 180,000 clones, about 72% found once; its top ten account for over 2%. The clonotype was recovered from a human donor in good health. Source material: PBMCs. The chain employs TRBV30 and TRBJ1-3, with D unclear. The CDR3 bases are TGTGCCTGGAGTGTCTTTATGGCAGACTTTATCTCTGGAAACACCATATATTTT. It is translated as CAWSVFMADFISGNTIYF.